This TCR beta chain derives from a study of blood T cell repertoires in COVID-19. Resolution of symptoms, clearance, or two negative PCRs was present in recovered Cohort 3 donors. The assay was immunoSEQ multiplex PCR, and TCRdb's table has in-frame clones only and misses some. The table has hundreds of thousands of clones, roughly 84% seen once. The V gene's germline CDR1 is MNHEY and CDR2 SVGAGI. V was pared by 5 bases and J by 3 bases, with 10 bases between. The CDR3 is 13 residues long. The chain has TRBV6-5 and TRBJ1-1; D is unresolved. The source is a woman aged 25 to 39 who had recovered from COVID-19. Sequencing input: PBMCs or T cells enriched from blood (not recorded which). In nucleotides, the CDR3 is TGTGCCAGCAGTAAGCAACGGGACACTGAAGCTTTCTTT. As protein: CASSKQRDTEAFF.